This T cell receptor (beta chain) originates from a study of cytomegalovirus exposure and HLA in healthy donors. Study results and caveats: For presence/absence analyses, sequencing depth was assumed to be roughly uniform across donors. Many donors shared some public TCRs, even though most TCR sequences were rare.

This CDR3 has 18 residues. Germline loops: CDR1 LGHNA, CDR2 YNFKEQ. Trimming took 0 bases from V and 0 from J, leaving 15 bases between them. As regards this clone: Its antigen is not identified.

PCR used 60 Vbeta primers and 13 Jbeta primers. In the study's own analysis: Unique TCR beta chains totaled approximately 83 million in a later count, with roughly 11 million of them shared. Sequencing was performed with immunoSEQ multiplex PCR; in TCRdb, only in-frame clones are kept and a portion is missing. V and J calls plus clone size are reproduced from that table; the DNA served to infer D and trimming. This table holds approximately 160,000 clones, 84% found once. The chain has TRBV4-2 and TRBJ1-5; no clear D gene. The TCR sequence derives from a girl between 10 and 17 years old in good health and CMV-seropositive. The sequenced material came from PBMCs. CDR3 region: CASSQDLGLSFSNQPQHF. CDR3 bases: TGTGCCAGCAGCCAAGATCTAGGCCTCTCCTTTAGCAATCAGCCCCAGCATTTT.